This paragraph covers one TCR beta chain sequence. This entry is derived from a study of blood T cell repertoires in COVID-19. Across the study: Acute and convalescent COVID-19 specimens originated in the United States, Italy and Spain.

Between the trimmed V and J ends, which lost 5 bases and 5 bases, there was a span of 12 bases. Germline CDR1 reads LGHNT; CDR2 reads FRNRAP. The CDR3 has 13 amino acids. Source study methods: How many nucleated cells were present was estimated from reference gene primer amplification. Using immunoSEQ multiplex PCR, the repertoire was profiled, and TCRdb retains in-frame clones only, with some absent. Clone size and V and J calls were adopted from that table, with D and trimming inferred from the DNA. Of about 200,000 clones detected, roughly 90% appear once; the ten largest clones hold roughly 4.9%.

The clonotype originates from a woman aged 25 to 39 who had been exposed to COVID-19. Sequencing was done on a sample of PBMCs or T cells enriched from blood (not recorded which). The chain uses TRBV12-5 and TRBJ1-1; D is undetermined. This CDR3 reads CASGTDSGTEAFF. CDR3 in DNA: TGTGCTAGTGGTACGGACTCCGGGACTGAAGCTTTCTTT.